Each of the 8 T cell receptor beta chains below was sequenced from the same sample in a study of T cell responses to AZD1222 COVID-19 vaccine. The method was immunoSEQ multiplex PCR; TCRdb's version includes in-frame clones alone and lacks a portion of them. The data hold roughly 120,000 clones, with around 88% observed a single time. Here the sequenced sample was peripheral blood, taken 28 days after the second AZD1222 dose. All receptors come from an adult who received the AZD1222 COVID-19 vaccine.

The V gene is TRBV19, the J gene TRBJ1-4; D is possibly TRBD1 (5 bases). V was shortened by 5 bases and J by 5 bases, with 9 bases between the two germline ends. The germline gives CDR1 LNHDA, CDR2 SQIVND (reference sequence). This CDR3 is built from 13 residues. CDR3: CASSGQGNEKLFF. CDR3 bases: TGTGCCAGTAGTGGGCAGGGCAATGAAAAACTGTTTTTT.

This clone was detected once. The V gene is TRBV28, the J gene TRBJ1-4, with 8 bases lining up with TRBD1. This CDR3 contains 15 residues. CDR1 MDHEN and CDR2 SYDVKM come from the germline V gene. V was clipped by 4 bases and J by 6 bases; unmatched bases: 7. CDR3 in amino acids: CASSSPGTGDEKLFF. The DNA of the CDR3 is TGTGCCAGCAGTTCCCCCGGGACAGGAGATGAAAAACTGTTTTTT.

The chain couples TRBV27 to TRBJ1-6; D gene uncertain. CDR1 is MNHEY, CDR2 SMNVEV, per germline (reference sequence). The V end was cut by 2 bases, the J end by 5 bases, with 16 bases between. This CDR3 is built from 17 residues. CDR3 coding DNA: TGTGCCAGCAGTTTAAGGCTGAGGGTCCCAGATAATTCACCCCTCCACTTT. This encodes CASSLRLRVPDNSPLHF.

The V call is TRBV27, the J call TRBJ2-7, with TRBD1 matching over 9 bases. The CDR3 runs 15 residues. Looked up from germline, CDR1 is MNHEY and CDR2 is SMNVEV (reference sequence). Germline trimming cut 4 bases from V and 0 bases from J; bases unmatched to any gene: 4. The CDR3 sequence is CASSYRTGVSYEQYF. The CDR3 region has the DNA TGTGCCAGCAGTTATAGGACAGGGGTCTCCTACGAGCAGTACTTC.

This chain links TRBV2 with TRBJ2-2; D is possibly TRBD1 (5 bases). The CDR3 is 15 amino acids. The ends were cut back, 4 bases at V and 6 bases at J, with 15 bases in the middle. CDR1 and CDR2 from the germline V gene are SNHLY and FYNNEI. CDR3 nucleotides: TGTGCCAGCAGTGCAGGCAGGGTGGCACCCGGGGAGCTGTTTTTT. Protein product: CASSAGRVAPGELFF. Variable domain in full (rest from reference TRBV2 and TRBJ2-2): EPEVTQTPSHQVTQMGQEVILRCVPISNHLYFYWYRQILGQKVEFLVSFYNNEISEKSEIFDDQFSVERPDGSNFTLKIRSTKLEDSAMYFCASSAGRVAPGELFFGEGSRLTVL.

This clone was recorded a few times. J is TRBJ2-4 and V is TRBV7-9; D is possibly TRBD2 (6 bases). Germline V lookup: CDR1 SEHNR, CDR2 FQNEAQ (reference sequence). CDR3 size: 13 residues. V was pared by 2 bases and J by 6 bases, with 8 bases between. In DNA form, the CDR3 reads TGTGCCAGCAGCTTACCGGGGGTAAACATTCAGTACTTC. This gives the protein CASSLPGVNIQYF.

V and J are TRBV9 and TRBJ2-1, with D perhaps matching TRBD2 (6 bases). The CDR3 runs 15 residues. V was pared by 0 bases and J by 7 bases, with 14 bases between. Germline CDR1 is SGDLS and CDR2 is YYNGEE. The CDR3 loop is CASSVGSGRGNEQFF. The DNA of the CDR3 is TGTGCCAGCAGCGTAGGCTCCGGGAGAGGAAATGAGCAGTTCTTC.

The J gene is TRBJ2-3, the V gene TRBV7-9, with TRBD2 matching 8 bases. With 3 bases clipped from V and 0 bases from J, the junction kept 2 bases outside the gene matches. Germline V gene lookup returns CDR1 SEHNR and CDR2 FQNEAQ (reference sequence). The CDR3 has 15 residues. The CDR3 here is CASSFSGSSTDTQYF. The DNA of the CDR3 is TGTGCCAGCAGCTTCAGCGGGAGCAGCACAGATACGCAGTATTTT. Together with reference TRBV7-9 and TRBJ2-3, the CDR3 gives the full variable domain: DTGVSQNPRHKITKRGQNVTFRCDPISEHNRLYWYRQTLGQGPEFLTYFQNEAQLEKSRLLSDRFSAERPKGSFSTLEIQRTEQGDSAMYLCASSFSGSSTDTQYFGPGTRLTVL.